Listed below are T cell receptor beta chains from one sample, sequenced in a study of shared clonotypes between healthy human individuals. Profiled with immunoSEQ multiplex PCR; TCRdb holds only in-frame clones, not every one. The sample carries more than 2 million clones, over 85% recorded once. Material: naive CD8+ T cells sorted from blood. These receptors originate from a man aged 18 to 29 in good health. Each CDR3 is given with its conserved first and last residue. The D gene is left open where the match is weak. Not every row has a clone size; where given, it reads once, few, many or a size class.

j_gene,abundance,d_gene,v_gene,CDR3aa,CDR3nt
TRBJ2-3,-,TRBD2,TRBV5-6,CASSFGGSDTQYF,TGTGCCAGCAGCTTCGGGGGGTCAGATACGCAGTATTTT
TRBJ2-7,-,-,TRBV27,CASSLVWGNEQYF,TGTGCCAGCAGTTTAGTCTGGGGGAACGAGCAGTACTTC
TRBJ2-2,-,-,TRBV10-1,CASSENGNTGELFF,TGCGCCAGCAGTGAAAACGGGAACACCGGGGAGCTGTTTTTT
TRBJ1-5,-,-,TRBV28,CASSFQGSNQPQHF,TGTGCCAGCAGTTTTCAGGGTTCAAATCAGCCCCAGCATTTT
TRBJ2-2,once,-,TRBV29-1,CSVESSVFGELFF,TGCAGCGTTGAGTCTAGCGTCTTCGGGGAGCTGTTTTTT
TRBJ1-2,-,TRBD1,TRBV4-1,CASSQHQTGTIGYTF,TGCGCCAGCAGCCAACACCAGACAGGGACGATTGGCTACACCTTC
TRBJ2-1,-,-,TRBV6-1,CASSERAFQIPPRHEQFF,TGTGCCAGCAGTGAAAGGGCTTTTCAAATCCCCCCCCGGCATGAGCAGTTCTTC
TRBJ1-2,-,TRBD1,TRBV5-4,CASRNPRQGENGYTF,TGTGCCAGCAGAAATCCCCGACAGGGGGAGAATGGCTACACCTTC
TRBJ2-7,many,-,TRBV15,CATSRDLAHEQYF,TGTGCCACCAGCAGAGATCTCGCTCACGAGCAGTACTTC
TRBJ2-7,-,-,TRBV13,CASADRGALYEQYF,TGTGCCAGCGCGGATAGGGGGGCCCTATACGAGCAGTACTTC
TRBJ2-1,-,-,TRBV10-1,CASSESGEAYNEQFF,TGCGCCAGCAGTGAGTCGGGGGAAGCCTACAATGAGCAGTTCTTC
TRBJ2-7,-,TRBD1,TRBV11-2,CASSLGPGGRYEQYF,TGTGCCAGCAGCTTAGGGCCAGGGGGTAGGTACGAGCAGTACTTC
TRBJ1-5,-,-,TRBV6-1,CASSEREYSNQPQHF,TGTGCCAGCAGTGAAAGGGAATATAGCAATCAGCCCCAGCATTTT
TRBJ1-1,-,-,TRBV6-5,CASRLRGNTEAFF,TGTGCCAGCAGACTACGGGGGAACACTGAAGCTTTCTTT
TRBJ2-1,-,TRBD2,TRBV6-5,CASSYDAGGDNEQFF,TGTGCCAGCAGTTACGATGCGGGAGGGGACAATGAGCAGTTCTTC
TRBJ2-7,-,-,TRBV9,CASSSDPEGGEQYF,TGTGCCAGCAGCTCCGACCCTGAGGGAGGAGAGCAGTACTTC
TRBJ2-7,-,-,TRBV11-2,CASSPGHHYEQYF,TGTGCCAGCAGCCCGGGACACCACTACGAGCAGTACTTC
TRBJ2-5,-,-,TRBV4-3,CASSLSTQETQYF,TGCGCCAGCAGCCTCAGTACACAAGAGACCCAGTACTTC
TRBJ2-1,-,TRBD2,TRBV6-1,CASSASPLAGDYNEQFF,TGTGCCAGCAGTGCCTCACCCCTAGCGGGGGACTACAATGAGCAGTTCTTC
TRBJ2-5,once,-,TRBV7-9,CASSHGPGDQETQYF,TGTGCCAGCAGCCATGGTCCAGGGGACCAAGAGACCCAGTACTTC
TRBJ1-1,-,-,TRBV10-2,CASSNGYTEAFF,TGCGCCAGCAGTAACGGGTACACTGAAGCTTTCTTT
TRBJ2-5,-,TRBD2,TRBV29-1,CSVEGLAGAETQYF,TGCAGCGTTGAGGGACTAGCGGGGGCAGAGACCCAGTACTTC
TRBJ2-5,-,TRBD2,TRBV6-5,CASSYLLAGETQYF,TGTGCCAGCAGTTACTTACTAGCGGGCGAGACCCAGTACTTC
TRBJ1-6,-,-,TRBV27,CASSLSGASSYNSPLHF,TGTGCCAGCAGTTTATCGGGGGCCAGCTCCTATAATTCACCCCTCCACTTT
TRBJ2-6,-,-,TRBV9,CASSAGGANVLTF,TGTGCCAGCAGCGCTGGTGGGGCCAACGTCCTGACTTTC
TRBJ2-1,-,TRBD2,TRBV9,CASSGTSGRVFNEQFF,TGTGCCAGCAGCGGTACGAGCGGGAGGGTCTTCAATGAGCAGTTCTTC
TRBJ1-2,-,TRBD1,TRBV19,CASSIGTAYYTF,TGTGCCAGTAGTATTGGGACAGCCTACTACACCTTC
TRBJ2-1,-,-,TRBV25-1,CASSESEVLSYNEQFF,TGTGCCAGCAGTGAATCGGAGGTTCTCTCCTACAATGAGCAGTTCTTC
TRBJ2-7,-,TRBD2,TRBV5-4,CASRSWGGSYEQYF,TGTGCCAGCAGGTCGTGGGGGGGTTCCTACGAGCAGTACTTC
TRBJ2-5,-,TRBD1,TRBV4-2,CASSQGQGEETQYF,TGTGCCAGCAGCCAGGGACAGGGTGAGGAGACCCAGTACTTC
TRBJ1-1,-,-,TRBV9,CASSVGPGEGVNTEAFF,TGTGCCAGCAGCGTAGGACCCGGGGAGGGGGTTAACACTGAAGCTTTCTTT